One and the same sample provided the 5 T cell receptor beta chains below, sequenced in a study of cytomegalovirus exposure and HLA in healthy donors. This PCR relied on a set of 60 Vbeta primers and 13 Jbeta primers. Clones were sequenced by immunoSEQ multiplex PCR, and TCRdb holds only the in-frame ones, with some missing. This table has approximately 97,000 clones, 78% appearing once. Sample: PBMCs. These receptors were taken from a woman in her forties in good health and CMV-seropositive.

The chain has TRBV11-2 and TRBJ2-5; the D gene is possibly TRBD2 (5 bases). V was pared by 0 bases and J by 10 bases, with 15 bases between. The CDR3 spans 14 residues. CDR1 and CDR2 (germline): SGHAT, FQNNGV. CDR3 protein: CASSLESGPHLQYF. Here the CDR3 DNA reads TGTGCCAGCAGCTTAGAGAGCGGTCCCCACCTCCAGTACTTC.

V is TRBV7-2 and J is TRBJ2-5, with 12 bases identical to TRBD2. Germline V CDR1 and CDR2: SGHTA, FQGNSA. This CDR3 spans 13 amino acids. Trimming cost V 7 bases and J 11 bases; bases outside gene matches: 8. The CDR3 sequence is CASILGGLAGQYF. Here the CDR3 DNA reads TGTGCCAGCATTCTCGGAGGACTAGCGGGACAGTACTTC. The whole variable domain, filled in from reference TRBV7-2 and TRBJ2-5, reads GAGVSQSPSNKVTEKGKDVELRCDPISGHTALYWYRQSLGQGLEFLIYFQGNSAPDKSGLPSDRFSAERTGGSVSTLTIQRTQQEDSAVYLCASILGGLAGQYFGPGTRLLVL.

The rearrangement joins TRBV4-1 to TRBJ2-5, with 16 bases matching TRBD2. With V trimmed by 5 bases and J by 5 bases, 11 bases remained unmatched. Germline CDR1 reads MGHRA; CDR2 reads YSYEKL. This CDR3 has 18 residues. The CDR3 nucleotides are TGCGCCAGCAGCGCCACCGGGACTAGCGGGAGGGCCGGGGAGACCCAGTACTTC. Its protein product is CASSATGTSGRAGETQYF.

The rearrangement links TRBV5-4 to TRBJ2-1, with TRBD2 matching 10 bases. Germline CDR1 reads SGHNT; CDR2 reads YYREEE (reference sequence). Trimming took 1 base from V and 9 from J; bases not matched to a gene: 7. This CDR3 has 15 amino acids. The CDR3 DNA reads TGTGCCAGCAGCTTGTACAGCGGGAGGGCCGGTGAGCAGTTCTTC. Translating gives CASSLYSGRAGEQFF.

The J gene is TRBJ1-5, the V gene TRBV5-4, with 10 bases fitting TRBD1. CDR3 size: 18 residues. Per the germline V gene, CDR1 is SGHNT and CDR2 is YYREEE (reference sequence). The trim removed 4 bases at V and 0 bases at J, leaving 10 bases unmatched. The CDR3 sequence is CASSRPGQGTYSNQPQHF. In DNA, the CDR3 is TGTGCCAGCAGCCGCCCGGGACAGGGGACTTATAGCAATCAGCCCCAGCATTTT. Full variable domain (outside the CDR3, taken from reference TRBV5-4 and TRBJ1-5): ETGVTQSPTHLIKTRGQQVTLRCSSQSGHNTVSWYQQALGQGPQFIFQYYREEENGRGNFPPRFSGLQFPNYSSELNVNALELDDSALYLCASSRPGQGTYSNQPQHFGDGTRLSIL.